A single sample is the source of the 13 T cell receptor beta chains below, sequenced in a study of blood T cell repertoires in COVID-19. Clones were sequenced by immunoSEQ multiplex PCR, and TCRdb holds only the in-frame ones, with some missing. The sample holds some 16,000 clones; 70% to 90% are singletons and the top ten take 10% to 13%. Sequencing was carried out using peripheral blood. The receptors shown here come from a man older than 75 with acute or convalescent COVID-19.

The rearrangement joins TRBV30 to TRBJ1-4, with 7 bases lining up with TRBD1. The junction had 6 bases not matched to a gene; V was cut back by 0 bases and J by 8 bases. Germline CDR1 and CDR2: GTSNPN and SVGIG (reference sequence). The CDR3 is 14 amino acids. CDR3 in amino acids: CAWSVGDRGEKLFF. The CDR3 DNA reads TGTGCCTGGAGTGTTGGGGACAGAGGGGAAAAACTGTTTTTT.

This chain links TRBV2 with TRBJ2-3, with D hard to call. The V gene's germline CDR1 is SNHLY and CDR2 FYNNEI. The length of the CDR3 is 13 residues. The V gene lost 4 bases and the J gene lost 0 bases, with 5 bases spanning the gap. CDR3 coding DNA: TGTGCCAGCAGTGTGACAAGCACAGATACGCAGTATTTT. Encoded protein: CASSVTSTDTQYF.

The chain recombines TRBV7-2 with TRBJ1-2; D is unclear. The germline V and J ends were trimmed by 1 base and 6 bases, with 12 bases remaining between them. The CDR3 sequence is 14 residues long. Germline V gene data show CDR1 as SGHTA and CDR2 as FQGNSA. The CDR3 DNA reads as TGTGCCAGCAGCTTAGTGGGAGTTTACGATGGCTACACCTTC. Translating gives CASSLVGVYDGYTF.

The V call is TRBV5-1, the J call TRBJ2-3; D ambiguous. The ends were cut back, 0 bases at V and 0 bases at J, with 8 bases in the middle. The germline V gene encodes CDR1 SGHRS and CDR2 YFSETQ. The CDR3 spans 15 residues. CDR3 in amino acids: CASSLGRQSTDTQYF. The CDR3 DNA reads TGCGCCAGCAGCTTGGGCAGACAAAGCACAGATACGCAGTATTTT.

A single count supports this clone. This sequence joins TRBV19 and TRBJ1-1; D gene ambiguous. CDR3 length: 14 residues. CDR1 and CDR2 (germline): LNHDA, SQIVND (reference sequence). Trimming removed 7 bases from V and 4 bases from J, with 16 bases in between. The CDR3 loop reads CASTTPRLSTEAFF. For the CDR3, the DNA is TGTGCCAGTACCACACCGAGGCTTTCCACTGAAGCTTTCTTT. Complete variable domain (other parts from reference TRBV19 and TRBJ1-1): DGGITQSPKYLFRKEGQNVTLSCEQNLNHDAMYWYRQDPGQGLRLIYYSQIVNDFQKGDIAEGYSVSREKKESFPLTVTSAQKNPTAFYLCASTTPRLSTEAFFGQGTRLTVV.

This clone was counted once. The rearrangement uses TRBV7-3 and TRBJ2-2; tentatively, D is TRBD2 (7 bases). The V and J ends lost 6 bases and 0 bases respectively, with 14 bases between them. This CDR3 is built from 16 residues. CDR1 and CDR2 (germline): SGHTA, FQGTGA. The CDR3 protein is CASRTAGAANTGELFF. The DNA for the CDR3 is TGTGCCAGCAGAACGGCGGGGGCCGCGAACACCGGGGAGCTGTTTTTT.

The chain recombines TRBV30 with TRBJ1-5; 7 nucleotides align to TRBD1. Germline-derived CDR1 and CDR2 are GTSNPN and SVGIG (reference sequence). With 1 base clipped from V and 1 base from J, the junction kept 4 bases outside the gene matches. This CDR3 has 15 amino acids. The CDR3, as DNA: TGTGCCTGGAGTGATGACAGGGAGAGCAATCAGCCCCAGCATTTT. Protein: CAWSDDRESNQPQHF.

This clone was seen only a few times. This chain uses TRBV25-1 with TRBJ1-6; TRBD1 might be the D (6 bases). Germline V lookup: CDR1 MGHDK, CDR2 SYGVNS. With 3 bases removed from V and 10 bases from J, the gap between germline ends came to 16 bases. This CDR3 comprises 15 residues. The CDR3 loop is CASSDQGQGRSPLHF. The CDR3 DNA follows: TGTGCCAGCAGTGATCAGGGGCAGGGAAGATCACCCCTCCACTTT.

This chain links TRBV12-3 or TRBV12-4 with TRBJ1-5; 7 bases fit TRBD1. V shed 6 bases and J 7 bases; nucleotides not matched to a gene: 6. CDR3 size: 13 residues. CDR3 loop: CASRTLQGQPQHF. CDR3 nucleotide sequence: TGTGCCAGCAGAACACTACAGGGGCAGCCCCAGCATTTT.

V gene TRBV30 combines with J gene TRBJ1-3, with D possibly being TRBD1 (5 bases). Trimming removed 1 base at V and 0 bases at J, with 10 bases between. Looked up from germline, CDR1 is GTSNPN and CDR2 is SVGIG (reference sequence). The CDR3 is made up of 15 amino acids. Here the CDR3 reads CAWSGGLLSGNTIYF. CDR3 bases: TGTGCCTGGAGTGGGGGCCTTCTCTCTGGAAACACCATATATTTT.

V is TRBV6-5 and J is TRBJ2-5, with 7 bases identical to TRBD2. The CDR3 is 13 amino acids. Trimming removed 6 bases from V and 1 base from J; junction bases left unmatched: 2. The V gene's germline CDR1 is MNHEY and CDR2 SVGAGI. For the CDR3, the DNA is TGTGCCAGCAGAGCGGGGTTCCAAGAGACCCAGTACTTC. It specifies CASRAGFQETQYF.

V and J are TRBV7-9 and TRBJ2-7; no clear D gene. Germline CDR1 reads SEHNR; CDR2 reads FQNEAQ (reference sequence). V lost 2 bases and J lost 6, with 8 bases in between. The CDR3 extends over 12 amino acids. The CDR3 sequence is CASSLSPFEQYF. The DNA of the CDR3 is TGTGCCAGCAGCTTATCCCCCTTCGAGCAGTACTTC.

The chain uses TRBV11-3 and TRBJ2-7, with a possible D match to TRBD1 (5 bases). This CDR3 is built from 12 residues. V lost 1 base, J lost 7 bases, and 8 bases lay in between. Germline V gene sequence: CDR1 SGHNT, CDR2 YENEEA. The CDR3 DNA sequence: TGTGCCAGCAGCTTAGGCCCAGGGGAGCAGTACTTC. Translating it yields CASSLGPGEQYF. Variable domain in full (rest from reference TRBV11-3 and TRBJ2-7): EAGVVQSPRYKIIEKKQPVAFWCNPISGHNTLYWYLQNLGQGPELLIRYENEEAVDDSQLPKDRFSAERLKGVDSTLKIQPAELGDSAVYLCASSLGPGEQYFGPGTRLTVT.